The entry below describes one T cell receptor (beta chain). Its antigen is not known. Germline loops: CDR1 LNHDA, CDR2 SQIVND (reference sequence). V lost 3 bases and J 3 bases, leaving 17 bases between the germline ends. This CDR3 contains 17 residues. The record originates from a study of T cell repertoires in cytomegalovirus infection. TCRdb passed the reads through MiXCR, listing each CDR3 protein once. The sample has 360,000 or so distinct CDR3 sequences, nearly 35% seen once. This sequence was found in a human donor in good health (CMV status not recorded). Some clones in this sample may be carry-over from other donors' samples. The V call is TRBV19, the J call TRBJ2-2; D gene ambiguous. The sequenced sample was cultured PBMCs, obtained from culture after CMV antigen stimulation. CDR3 sequence (DNA): TGTGCCAGTAGTATTCCTTCCCCGAGCTTATACACCGGGGAGCTGTTTTTT. As protein: CASSIPSPSLYTGELFF.